Listed below are T cell receptor beta chains from one sample, sequenced in a study of T-cell reconstitution after alpha-beta-depleted transplantation in children. TCRdb reprocessed the PCR reads via MiXCR and lists one record per CDR3 protein. The sample records about a million distinct CDR3 sequences, about 29% being singletons. Sequenced material: PBMCs, mostly from graft donor cells, taken 360 days after TCRalphabeta/CD19-depleted stem cell transplant. The receptors here all came from a boy in the first two years of life who had a stem cell transplant for SCID, so the T cells may come from the graft donor. Each CDR3 is given with its conserved first and last residue. Fields, in order: clone size, D gene, J gene, V gene, CDR3 protein, CDR3 DNA. The D gene is left open where the match is weak. Clone size is given for some rows only: seen once, a few or many times, or a class if the clone is expanded.

few NA TRBJ1-5 TRBV4-1 CASSPHPARGSNQPQHF TGCGCCAGCAGCCCCCACCCAGCCAGGGGTAGCAATCAGCCCCAGCATTTT
few TRBD1 TRBJ2-7 TRBV4-2 CASSLTGQVSYEQYF TGTGCCAGCAGCCTAACAGGACAGGTCTCCTACGAGCAGTACTTC
NA TRBD1 TRBJ1-3 TRBV20-1 CSASGQGNSGNTIYF TGCAGTGCGAGTGGACAGGGGAACTCTGGAAACACCATATATTTT
few NA TRBJ2-5 TRBV5-6 CASSLLPGRQETQYF TGTGCCAGCAGCTTGTTACCGGGGAGACAAGAGACCCAGTACTTC
few TRBD1 TRBJ1-2 TRBV5-1 CASSDSVAGTGDYGYTF TGCGCCAGCTCTGACTCCGTTGCCGGGACAGGGGACTATGGCTACACCTTC
NA NA TRBJ2-7 TRBV2 CASSADASSYEQYF TGTGCCAGCAGTGCCGATGCCAGCTCCTACGAGCAGTACTTC
NA NA TRBJ2-7 TRBV3-1 CASSQDRDEQYF TGTGCCAGCAGCCAAGATAGGGACGAGCAGTACTTC
NA TRBD1 TRBJ2-3 TRBV20-1 CSALSPNDRAEMDTQYF TGCAGTGCACTATCCCCCAATGACAGGGCCGAGATGGATACGCAGTATTTT
few TRBD1 TRBJ2-4 TRBV12-3/TRBV12-4 CASRPGQGVKNIQYF TGTGCCAGCAGACCGGGTCAGGGGGTCAAAAACATTCAGTACTTC
NA NA TRBJ2-3 TRBV25-1 CASSEPHRTDTQYF TGTGCCAGCAGTGAACCGCATAGAACAGATACGCAGTATTTT
NA TRBD1 TRBJ2-3 TRBV12-3/TRBV12-4 CASRNRGGTDTQYF TGTGCCAGCAGGAACAGGGGTGGCACAGATACGCAGTATTTT
NA TRBD1 TRBJ1-3 TRBV12-3/TRBV12-4 CASSLGTGLHSGNTINF TGTGCCAGCAGTTTAGGGACAGGGTTGCACTCTGGAAACACCATAAATTTT
NA TRBD2 TRBJ2-3 TRBV7-8 CASSLAAGGPPDTQYF TGTGCCAGCAGCTTAGCGGCGGGGGGGCCCCCAGATACGCAGTATTTT
NA TRBD2 TRBJ2-2 TRBV12-3/TRBV12-4 CASSRTRWRGGTGELFF TGTGCCAGCAGCCGCACTAGGTGGCGGGGGGGCACAGGGGAGCTGTTTTTT
NA TRBD1 TRBJ1-2 TRBV12-3/TRBV12-4 CASSDDRGNGGYTF TGTGCCAGCAGTGACGACAGGGGCAACGGCGGCTACACCTTC
NA NA TRBJ2-1 TRBV5-1 CASSLRGALDEQFF TGCGCCAGCAGCTTGAGGGGGGCACTCGATGAGCAGTTCTTC
few NA TRBJ1-1 TRBV6-5 CASSYSRVQTEAFF TGTGCCAGCAGTTACTCGAGGGTTCAGACTGAAGCTTTCTTT
NA TRBD2 TRBJ2-1 TRBV12-3/TRBV12-4 CASSLVLAGGHEQFF TGTGCCAGCAGTTTAGTTTTAGCGGGGGGTCATGAGCAGTTCTTC
few NA TRBJ2-6 TRBV24-1 CATSVGGRGTTGANVLTF TGTGCCACCAGTGTAGGGGGACGGGGGACAACTGGGGCCAACGTCCTGACTTTC
few NA TRBJ2-3 TRBV20-1 CSAQAGGATDTQYF TGCAGTGCCCAGGCTGGGGGTGCCACAGATACGCAGTATTTT
few TRBD1 TRBJ1-4 TRBV12-3/TRBV12-4 CASSLMGTGEKLFF TGTGCCAGCAGTTTAATGGGGACAGGGGAGAAACTGTTTTTT
few NA TRBJ2-5 TRBV7-2 CASSYDPLETQYF TGTGCCAGCAGCTATGACCCTCTCGAGACCCAGTACTTC
NA TRBD1 TRBJ1-2 TRBV7-2 CASSGSQGRNYGYTF TGTGCCAGCAGCGGATCACAGGGGCGAAACTATGGCTACACCTTC
few TRBD1 TRBJ1-5 TRBV6-1 CASSGDSKNQPQHF TGTGCCAGCAGTGGGGACAGCAAAAATCAGCCCCAGCATTTT
NA TRBD1 TRBJ1-1 TRBV20-1 CSARDVWGDRANTEAFF TGCAGTGCTAGAGATGTTTGGGGCGACAGGGCGAACACTGAAGCTTTCTTT
NA NA TRBJ2-1 TRBV9 CASSVRGRRSYNEQFF TGTGCCAGCAGCGTACGCGGGCGCCGATCCTACAATGAGCAGTTCTTC
NA TRBD1 TRBJ2-5 TRBV5-1 CASRSTGGLQETQYF TGCGCCAGCAGATCGACAGGGGGCCTCCAAGAGACCCAGTACTTC
NA NA TRBJ2-1 TRBV5-1 CASSLVVGIGGNEQFF TGCGCCAGCAGCTTGGTCGTGGGCATTGGCGGCAATGAGCAGTTCTTC
NA TRBD2 TRBJ2-4 TRBV12-3/TRBV12-4 CASGPPTSGGPRNIQYF TGTGCCAGCGGTCCTCCGACTAGCGGGGGACCCAGGAACATTCAGTACTTC
NA TRBD1 TRBJ2-2 TRBV7-3 CASSPTGKGNTGELFF TGTGCCAGCAGCCCGACAGGGAAAGGGAACACCGGGGAGCTGTTTTTT
few NA TRBJ2-7 TRBV6-5 CAAFGGPSYEQYF TGTGCCGCATTTGGAGGGCCGTCCTACGAGCAGTACTTC
few TRBD2 TRBJ2-1 TRBV20-1 CSARDLAGVDEQFF TGCAGTGCTAGAGATTTAGCGGGGGTCGATGAGCAGTTCTTC
NA NA TRBJ2-1 TRBV20-1 CSATGQRDEQFF TGCAGTGCCACGGGCCAGCGCGATGAGCAGTTCTTC
few TRBD2 TRBJ2-2 TRBV12-3/TRBV12-4 CASSLEGLLTGELFF TGTGCCAGCAGTTTAGAGGGACTACTCACCGGGGAGCTGTTTTTT
NA TRBD1 TRBJ2-3 TRBV2 CASSDLDRGDTDTQYF TGTGCCAGCAGTGACTTGGACAGGGGAGACACAGATACGCAGTATTTT
NA NA TRBJ1-5 TRBV20-1 CSARPDQNQPQHF TGCAGTGCTAGACCGGACCAGAATCAGCCCCAGCATTTT
NA TRBD1 TRBJ2-1 TRBV4-1 CASSQDRRLPYNEQFF TGCGCCAGCAGCCAGGACAGGCGCCTCCCCTACAATGAGCAGTTCTTC